The TCR beta chain under discussion was sequenced for a study of T cell responses to AZD1222 COVID-19 vaccine. Measured with immunoSEQ multiplex PCR; TCRdb has only the in-frame clones, and not every one. The sample consists of 150,000 to 180,000 clones, about nine tenths of them appearing once. Trimming took 5 bases from V and 2 from J; bases not matched to a gene: 11. CDR1 and CDR2 (germline): SGHVS, FQNEAQ. The CDR3 consists of 16 residues. This TCR was recovered from an adult in good health. The J gene is TRBJ1-1, the V gene TRBV7-8; TRBD1 aligns across 7 bases. The material sequenced was peripheral blood, taken on day 0 of MenACWY control vaccination. The CDR3 spells CASSRPGTVRNTEAFF. CDR3 DNA sequence: TGTGCCAGCAGCCGTCCCGGGACAGTGAGAAACACTGAAGCTTTCTTT.